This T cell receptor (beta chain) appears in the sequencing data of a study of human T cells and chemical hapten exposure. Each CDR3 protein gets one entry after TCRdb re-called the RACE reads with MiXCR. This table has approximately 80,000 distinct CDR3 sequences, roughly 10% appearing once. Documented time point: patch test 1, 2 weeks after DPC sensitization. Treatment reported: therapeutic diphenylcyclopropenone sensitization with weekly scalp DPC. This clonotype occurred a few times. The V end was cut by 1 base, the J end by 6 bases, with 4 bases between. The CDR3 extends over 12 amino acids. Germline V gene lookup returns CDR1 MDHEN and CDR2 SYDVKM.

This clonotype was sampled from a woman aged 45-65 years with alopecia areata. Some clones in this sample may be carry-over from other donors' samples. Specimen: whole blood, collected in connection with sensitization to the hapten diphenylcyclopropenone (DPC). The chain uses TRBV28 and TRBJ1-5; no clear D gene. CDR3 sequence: CASSLSAQPQHF. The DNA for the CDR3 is TGTGCCAGCAGTTTATCCGCTCAGCCCCAGCATTTT.